The following is a T cell receptor beta chain sequence with its context. Its antigen is currently unknown. V lost 0 bases and J 2 bases, leaving 10 bases between the germline ends. This CDR3 comprises 15 residues. CDR1 is SGHTA and CDR2 is FQGTGA in the germline V gene. The sample belongs to a study of T cell responses to AZD1222 COVID-19 vaccine. Notes on the study in general: Nearly half of spike-specific TCRs reportedly go after variant regions that carry no mutations. White British people made up most donors, females outnumbered males, and clonal diversity was possibly underestimated. Only 6 or 7 AZD1222 recipients tested seropositive at baseline.

Repertoires were generated with immunoSEQ multiplex PCR, while TCRdb's copy carries only in-frame clones and drops some. This sample has 130,000 or so clones, with around 87% found just once. The sample consisted of peripheral blood, taken on day 0 of AZD1222 vaccination. V gene TRBV7-3 combines with J gene TRBJ2-5; D may be TRBD1 or TRBD2 (5 bases each). The sequence derives from an adult in good health. In nucleotides, the CDR3 is TGTGCCAGCAGCTTAACGTTGGGGGATCAAGAGACCCAGTACTTC. Translation gives CASSLTLGDQETQYF.